Each of the 19 T cell receptor beta chains below was sequenced from the same sample in a study of T cell clonality in common variable immunodeficiency. The table came from immunoSEQ multiplex PCR; TCRdb's copy has only in-frame clones and leaves some out. This repertoire holds tens of thousands of clones, and none appear only once. Sequenced sample: peripheral blood mononuclear cells. Receptors originate from a person aged 18 to 70 in good health.

The sample holds many counts of this clone. The DNA read from the CDR3 is TGCAGTGCTAGAAAAGGCGGGGAGTACAATGAG. Amino acid sequence: CSARKGGEYNE. The entire CDR3 reads CSARKGGEYNEQFF. The chain joins TRBV20-1 to TRBJ2-1; tentatively, D is TRBD2 (6 bases). Read coverage stops 3 residues before the CDR3 terminus; the germline J gene supplies the remainder. The V and J ends lost 2 bases and 4 bases respectively, with 12 bases between them. CDR3 length: 14 residues. Germline CDR1 reads DFQATT; CDR2 reads SNEGSKA (reference sequence).

This clone was recorded many times. The CDR3 end is not reached by the read, which stops 3 residues before it; the germline J gene fills it in. The chain employs TRBV12-5 and TRBJ2-3; D might be TRBD2 (6 bases). The CDR3 is made up of 13 amino acids. Looked up from germline, CDR1 is LGHNT and CDR2 is FRNRAP. The DNA read from the CDR3 is TGTGCTAGTGGACGATGGGACTTTGAGACG. This translates into CASGRWDFET. In full, the CDR3 reads CASGRWDFETQYF.

The sample holds many counts of this clone. The read finishes 3 residues shy of the CDR3 end, and the germline J gene is used to complete it. Within the sample, other DNA sequences also encode this same CDR3. This chain links TRBV4-2 with TRBJ1-6, with TRBD1 identical over 7 bases. This CDR3 has 16 residues. Germline CDR1 and CDR2: LGHNA and YNFKEQ. Germline trimming cut 4 bases from V and 0 bases from J; bases unmatched to any gene: 3. The CDR3 bases that were read are TGTGCCAGCAGCCCGACAGGGAGCTCCTATAATTCACCC. The encoded protein is CASSPTGSSYNSP. The whole CDR3 sequence reads CASSPTGSSYNSPLHF.

This clone was seen repeatedly, ten times or more. Sequencing ends 3 residues short of the CDR3 end; the germline J gene provides the rest. This chain uses TRBV19 with TRBJ1-5, with 7 bases aligning to TRBD1. Germline-derived CDR1 and CDR2 are LNHDA and SQIVND (reference sequence). The CDR3 is 15 residues long. J gave up 0 bases and V 5 bases, and 4 bases lay outside the gene matches. CDR3 amino acids: CASSRRQGSNQPQHF. The covered CDR3 bases are TGTGCCAGTAGTCGGAGACAGGGTAGCAATCAGCCC.

This clone has at least ten counts. The read ends 3 residues before the CDR3 terminus; that terminus is restored from the germline J gene. V and J are TRBV6-1 and TRBJ2-5; D may be TRBD2 (5 bases). The CDR3 sequence is 14 residues long. Germline values: CDR1 MNHNS, CDR2 SASEGT. With 0 bases removed from V and 5 bases from J, the gap between germline ends came to 10 bases. The CDR3 DNA, read in part, is TGTGCCAGCAGTGAAGCGCCGGGGAGTGAGACC. This sequence encodes CASSEAPGSET. In full, the CDR3 is CASSEAPGSETQYF.

As regards this clone: The DNA ends 3 residues before the CDR3 does, and the rest of the CDR3 is filled in from the germline J gene. J is TRBJ1-2 and V is TRBV11-2; the D gene is possibly TRBD1 (5 bases). CDR1 SGHAT and CDR2 FQNNGV come from the germline V gene. This CDR3 has 12 residues. V was shortened by 11 bases and J by 5 bases, with 15 bases between the two germline ends. This CDR3 is CAVPRREYGYTF. Partial CDR3 DNA: TGTGCCGTCCCCCGCAGGGAATATGGC. The full variable domain, rest sourced from reference TRBV11-2 and TRBJ1-2, is EAGVAQSPRYKIIEKRQSVAFWCNPISGHATLYWYQQILGQGPKLLIQFQNNGVVDDSQLPKDRFSAERLKGVDSTLKIQPAKLEDSAVYLCAVPRREYGYTFGSGTRLTVV.

This clone has a count of ten or more. The read ends 3 residues before the CDR3 terminus; that terminus is restored from the germline J gene. The rearrangement links TRBV6-1 to TRBJ1-2; D call uncertain. This CDR3 spans 15 amino acids. V lost 0 bases and J 4 bases, leaving 12 bases between the germline ends. Germline CDR1 and CDR2: MNHNS and SASEGT. The covered CDR3 bases are TGTGCCAGCAGTGAAGCGCCCGGAGGGTTCTATGGC. Amino acids: CASSEAPGGFYG. The complete CDR3 reads CASSEAPGGFYGYTF.

This clone was detected ten times or more. The read falls 3 residues short of the CDR3 end, and the missing part is taken from the germline J gene. The rearrangement uses TRBV18 and TRBJ1-1, with 7 bases lining up with TRBD1. CDR1 and CDR2 (germline): KGHSH, LQKENI. The CDR3 extends over 14 amino acids. After removal of 5 bases from V and 5 bases from J, the junction contained 8 bases not matched to a gene. The CDR3 protein is CASSTGAWKTEAFF. The covered CDR3 bases are TGTGCCAGCTCAACAGGGGCCTGGAAAACTGAA. Filled out from reference TRBV18 and TRBJ1-1, the complete variable domain reads NAGVMQNPRHLVRRRGQEARLRCSPMKGHSHVYWYRQLPEEGLKFMVYLQKENIIDESGMPKERFSAEFPKEGPSILRIQQVVRGDSAAYFCASSTGAWKTEAFFGQGTRLTVV.

The table lists this clone with many counts. With the read ending 3 residues before the CDR3 end, the germline J gene is used to fill in that end. Other DNA sequences in this specimen translate into the identical CDR3. V gene TRBV6-2 or TRBV6-3 combines with J gene TRBJ1-1, with D unresolved. Deletions cut 4 bases from V and 1 base from J, with 13 bases between. Germline V gene sequence: CDR1 MNHEY, CDR2 SVGEGT. The CDR3 spans 15 residues. CDR3 amino acids: CASSSPGRGNTEAFF. The CDR3 DNA, read in part, is TGTGCCAGCAGTTCCCCTGGGCGGGGGAACACTGAA.

Concerning this clone: Given a far larger clone just one base away, this is likely a sequencing read error. The read finishes 3 residues shy of the CDR3 end, and the germline J gene is used to complete it. The chain has TRBV6-1 and TRBJ2-7; tentative D call: TRBD2 (6 bases). This CDR3 contains 15 residues. Germline CDR1 and CDR2: MNHNS and SASEGT. CDR3 bases read: TGTGGCAGCAGTGAAGCGGAGACTAGCTCCTACGAG. Translating it yields CGSSEAETSSYE. The whole CDR3 sequence is CGSSEAETSSYEQYF.

At least ten counts were recorded for this clone. The read ends 3 residues before the CDR3 terminus; that terminus is restored from the germline J gene. The V call is TRBV10-3, the J call TRBJ1-6; the match to TRBD1 covers 7 bases. The germline V gene encodes CDR1 ENHRY and CDR2 SYGVKD. V gave up 5 bases and J gave up 7 bases; unmatched junction bases: 5. The CDR3 has 14 residues. The CDR3 loop reads CAISSGRGNSPLHF. The sequenced CDR3 bases are TGTGCCATCAGTTCTGGCAGGGGGAATTCACCC.

This clone was counted at least ten times. From the germline J gene comes the end of the CDR3, since the read stops 3 residues before it. The J gene is TRBJ2-7, the V gene TRBV20-1; possibly TRBD1 for D (6 bases). The CDR3 runs to 13 residues. Germline V CDR1 and CDR2: DFQATT, SNEGSKA (reference sequence). V lost 7 bases and J 4 bases, leaving 17 bases between the germline ends. The CDR3 spells CSVPPRGGYEQYF. The sequenced CDR3 bases are TGCAGTGTCCCCCCCAGGGGCGGGTACGAG.

This clone showed up many times. Coverage ceases 3 residues before the CDR3 finishes, and the germline J gene fills in the end. The sample has other DNA sequences that encode this CDR3 too. The rearrangement uses TRBV6-1 and TRBJ2-5; 7 bases are shared with TRBD1. Germline loops: CDR1 MNHNS, CDR2 SASEGT. Germline trimming cut 2 bases from V and 4 bases from J; bases unmatched to any gene: 7. CDR3 length: 15 residues. The CDR3 is CASSEHRGIRETQYF. Partial CDR3 DNA: TGTGCCAGCAGTGAACACAGGGGTATCCGAGAGACC.

This clone was observed at least ten times. Read coverage stops 3 residues before the CDR3 terminus; the germline J gene supplies the remainder. The chain couples TRBV7-8 to TRBJ2-7, with a tentative D call TRBD1 (6 bases). The CDR3 has 15 amino acids. V lost 8 bases and J lost 1, with 18 bases in between. Germline CDR1 SGHVS, CDR2 FQNEAQ. CDR3 protein: CASVPGRGLSYEQYF. The covered CDR3 bases are TGTGCCAGCGTCCCGGGCAGGGGTCTTTCCTACGAG.

This clone was seen repeatedly, ten times or more. Sequencing ends 3 residues short of the CDR3 end; the germline J gene provides the rest. This chain uses TRBV18 with TRBJ1-3; D is ambiguous. CDR1 and CDR2 from the germline V gene are KGHSH and LQKENI. The CDR3 covers 15 residues. Trimming took off 2 bases at V and 4 bases at J, with 12 bases between the two ends. CDR3 region: CASSPSHEGGNTIYF. The sequenced part of the CDR3 DNA is TGTGCCAGCTCACCATCTCATGAAGGGGGAAACACC.

This clone showed up just a few times. Coverage ceases 3 residues before the CDR3 finishes, and the germline J gene fills in the end. The chain couples TRBV5-1 to TRBJ2-7; D possibly corresponds to TRBD2 (7 bases). V was trimmed by 4 bases and J by 4 bases, leaving 18 bases between them. This CDR3 has 15 amino acids. Germline V gene data show CDR1 as SGHRS and CDR2 as YFSETQ. The sequenced part of the CDR3 DNA is TGCGCCAGCAGCCAGAGTGGGGGGGGACAATACGAG. It specifies CASSQSGGGQYE. The whole CDR3 is CASSQSGGGQYEQYF.

This clone has only a few counts. This CDR3 is CASSLVGGPFVVYTF. The CDR3 DNA, read in part, is TGTGCCAGCAGCTTAGTTGGGGGCCCCTTTGTCGTC. The chain is built from TRBV7-9 and TRBJ1-2, with D possibly matching TRBD1 (6 bases). From the germline J gene comes the end of the CDR3, since the read stops 3 residues before it. There are 15 residues in the CDR3. Germline V CDR1 and CDR2: SEHNR, FQNEAQ (reference sequence).

This clone occurred many times. The CDR3 end lies 3 residues beyond the end of the read and is filled in from the germline J gene. Other nucleotide sequences from this sample produce the same CDR3. The rearrangement links TRBV18 to TRBJ2-1, with 10 bases that match TRBD2. The CDR3 has 16 amino acids. Germline trimming cut 3 bases from V and 7 bases from J; bases unmatched to any gene: 9. Germline V gives CDR1 KGHSH, CDR2 LQKENI. The CDR3 bases that were read are TGTGCCAGCTCACCCCCTAGCGGGGGCGCCCGTAATGAG. Amino acid sequence: CASSPPSGGARNE. The whole CDR3 sequence reads CASSPPSGGARNEQFF.

This clone was detected many times. Read data end 3 residues before the CDR3 end; the end is taken from the germline J gene. This sequence joins TRBV5-6 and TRBJ2-3, with 9 nucleotides matching TRBD1. The CDR3 contains 15 residues. CDR1 SGHDT and CDR2 YYEEEE come from the germline V gene. Germline trimming cut 6 bases from V and 2 bases from J; bases unmatched to any gene: 7. The sequenced CDR3 bases are TGTGCCAGCAACCCACAGGGGGCTCTCACAGATACG. Protein product: CASNPQGALTDT. The full CDR3 reads CASNPQGALTDTQYF.